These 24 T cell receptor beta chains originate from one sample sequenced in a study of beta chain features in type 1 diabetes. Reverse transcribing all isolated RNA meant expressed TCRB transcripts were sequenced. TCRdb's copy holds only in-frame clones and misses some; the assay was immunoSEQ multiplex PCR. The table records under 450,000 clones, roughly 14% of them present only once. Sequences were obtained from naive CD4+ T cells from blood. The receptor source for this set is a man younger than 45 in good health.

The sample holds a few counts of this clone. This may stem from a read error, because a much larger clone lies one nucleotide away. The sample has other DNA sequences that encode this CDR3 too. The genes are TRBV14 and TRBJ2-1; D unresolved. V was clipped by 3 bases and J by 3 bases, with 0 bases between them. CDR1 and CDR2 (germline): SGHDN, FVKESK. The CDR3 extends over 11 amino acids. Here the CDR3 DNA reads TGTGCCAGCAGCCACTACAATGAGCAGTTCTTC. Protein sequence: CASSHYNEQFF.

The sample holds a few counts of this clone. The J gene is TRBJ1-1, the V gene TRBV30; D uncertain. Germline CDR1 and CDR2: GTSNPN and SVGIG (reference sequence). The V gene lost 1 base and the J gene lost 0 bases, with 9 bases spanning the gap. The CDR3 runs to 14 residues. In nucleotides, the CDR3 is TGTGCCTGGAGTGGCGACACCATGAACACTGAAGCTTTCTTT. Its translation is CAWSGDTMNTEAFF.

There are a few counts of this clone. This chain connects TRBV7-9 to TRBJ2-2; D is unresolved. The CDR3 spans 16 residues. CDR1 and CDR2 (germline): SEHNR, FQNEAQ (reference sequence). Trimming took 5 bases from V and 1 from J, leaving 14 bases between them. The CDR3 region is CASSPRAAMNTGELFF. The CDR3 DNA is TGTGCCAGCAGCCCCCGGGCAGCCATGAACACCGGGGAGCTGTTTTTT.

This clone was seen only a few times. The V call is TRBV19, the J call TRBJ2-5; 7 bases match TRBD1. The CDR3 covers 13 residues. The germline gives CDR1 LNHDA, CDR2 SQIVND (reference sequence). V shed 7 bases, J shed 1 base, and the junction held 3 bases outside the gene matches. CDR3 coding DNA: TGTGCCAGTAAGGGACAGATCCAAGAGACCCAGTACTTC. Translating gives CASKGQIQETQYF.

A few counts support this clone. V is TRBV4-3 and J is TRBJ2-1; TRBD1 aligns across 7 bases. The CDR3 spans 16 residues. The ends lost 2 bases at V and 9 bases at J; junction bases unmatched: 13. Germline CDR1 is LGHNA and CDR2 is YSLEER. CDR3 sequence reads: CASSQHPTLQGSEQFF. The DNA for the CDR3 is TGCGCCAGCAGCCAACATCCCACCCTACAGGGGAGTGAGCAGTTCTTC.

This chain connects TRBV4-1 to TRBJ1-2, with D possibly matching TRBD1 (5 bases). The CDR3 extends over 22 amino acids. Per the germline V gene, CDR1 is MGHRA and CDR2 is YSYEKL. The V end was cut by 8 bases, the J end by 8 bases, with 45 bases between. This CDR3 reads CASPQGGDFWVNRLPSSGGYTF. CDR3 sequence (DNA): TGCGCCAGCCCGCAAGGAGGGGATTTTTGGGTAAACAGGCTCCCAAGCTCAGGGGGCTACACCTTC.

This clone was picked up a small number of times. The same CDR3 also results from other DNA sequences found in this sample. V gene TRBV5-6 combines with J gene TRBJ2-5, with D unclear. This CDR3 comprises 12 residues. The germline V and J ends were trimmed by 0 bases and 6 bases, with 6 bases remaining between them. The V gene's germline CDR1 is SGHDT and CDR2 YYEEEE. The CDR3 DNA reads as TGTGCCAGCAGCTTGGCACGGAAGACCCAGTACTTC. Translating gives CASSLARKTQYF. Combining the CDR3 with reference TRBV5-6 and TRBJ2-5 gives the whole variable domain DAGVTQSPTHLIKTRGQQVTLRCSPKSGHDTVSWYQQALGQGPQFIFQYYEEEERQRGNFPDRFSGHQFPNYSSELNVNALLLGDSALYLCASSLARKTQYFGPGTRLLVL.

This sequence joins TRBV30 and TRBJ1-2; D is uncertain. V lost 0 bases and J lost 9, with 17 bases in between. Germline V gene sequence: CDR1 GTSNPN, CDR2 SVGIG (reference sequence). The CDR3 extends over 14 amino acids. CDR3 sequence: CAWSVGLDTMSYTF. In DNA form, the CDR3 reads TGTGCCTGGAGTGTCGGATTAGATACTATGAGCTACACCTTC.

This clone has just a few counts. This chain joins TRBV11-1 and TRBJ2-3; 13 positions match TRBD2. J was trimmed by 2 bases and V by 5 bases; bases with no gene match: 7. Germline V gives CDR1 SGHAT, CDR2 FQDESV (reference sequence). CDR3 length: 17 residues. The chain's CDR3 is CASSRAGTSGITDTQYF. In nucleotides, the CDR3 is TGTGCCAGCAGCCGTGCCGGGACTAGCGGGATCACAGATACGCAGTATTTT.

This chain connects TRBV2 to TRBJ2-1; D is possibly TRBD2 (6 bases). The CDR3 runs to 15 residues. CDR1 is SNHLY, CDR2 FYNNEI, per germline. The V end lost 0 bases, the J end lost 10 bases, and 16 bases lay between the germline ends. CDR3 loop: CASSEAGGPYSEQFF. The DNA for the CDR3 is TGTGCCAGCAGTGAAGCGGGGGGACCATACTCGGAGCAGTTCTTC. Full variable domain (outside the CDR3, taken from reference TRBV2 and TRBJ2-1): EPEVTQTPSHQVTQMGQEVILRCVPISNHLYFYWYRQILGQKVEFLVSFYNNEISEKSEIFDDQFSVERPDGSNFTLKIRSTKLEDSAMYFCASSEAGGPYSEQFFGPGTRLTVL.

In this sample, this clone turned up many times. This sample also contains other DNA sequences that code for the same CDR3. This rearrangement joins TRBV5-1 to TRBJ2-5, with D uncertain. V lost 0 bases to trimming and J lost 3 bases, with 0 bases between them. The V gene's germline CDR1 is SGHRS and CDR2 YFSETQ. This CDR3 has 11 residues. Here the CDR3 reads CASSLEETQYF. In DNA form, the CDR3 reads TGCGCCAGCAGCTTGGAAGAGACCCAGTACTTC.

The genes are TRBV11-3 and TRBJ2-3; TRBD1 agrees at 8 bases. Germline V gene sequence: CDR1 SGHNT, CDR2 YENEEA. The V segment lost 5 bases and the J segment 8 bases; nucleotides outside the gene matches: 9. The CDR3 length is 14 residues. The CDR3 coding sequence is TGTGCCAGCAGCCCCGGGACAGGCACGGGTACGCAGTATTTT. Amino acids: CASSPGTGTGTQYF.

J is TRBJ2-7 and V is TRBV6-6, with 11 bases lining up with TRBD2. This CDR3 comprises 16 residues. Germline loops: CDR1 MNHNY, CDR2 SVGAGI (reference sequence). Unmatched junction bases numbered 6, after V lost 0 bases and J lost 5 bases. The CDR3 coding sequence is TGTGCCAGCAGTTACTCGAAACTAGCGGGAGTTGACGAGCAGTACGTC. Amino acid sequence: CASSYSKLAGVDEQYV.

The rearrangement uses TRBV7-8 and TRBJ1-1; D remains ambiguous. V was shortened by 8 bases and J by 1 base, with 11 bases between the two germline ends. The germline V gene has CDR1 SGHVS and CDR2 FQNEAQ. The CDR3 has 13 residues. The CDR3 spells CASLVGKNTEAFF. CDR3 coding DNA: TGTGCCAGCCTGGTCGGGAAGAACACTGAAGCTTTCTTT. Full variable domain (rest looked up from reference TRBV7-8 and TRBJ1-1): GAGVSQSPRYKVAKRGQDVALRCDPISGHVSLFWYQQALGQGPEFLTYFQNEAQLDKSGLPSDRFFAERPEGSVSTLKIQRTQQEDSAVYLCASLVGKNTEAFFGQGTRLTVV.

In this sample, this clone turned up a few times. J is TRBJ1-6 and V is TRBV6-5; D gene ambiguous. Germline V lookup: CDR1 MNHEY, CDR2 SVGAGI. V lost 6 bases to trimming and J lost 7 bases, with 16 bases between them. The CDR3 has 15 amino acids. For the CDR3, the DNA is TGTGCCAGCAGCCGCTCGGGGAACCAGAATTCACCCCTCCACTTT. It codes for CASSRSGNQNSPLHF.

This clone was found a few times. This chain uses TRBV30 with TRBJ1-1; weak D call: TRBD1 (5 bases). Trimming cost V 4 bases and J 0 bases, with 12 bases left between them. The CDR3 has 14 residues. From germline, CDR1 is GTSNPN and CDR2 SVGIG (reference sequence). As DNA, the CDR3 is TGTGCCTGGAAGCGGGGACTCATGAACACTGAAGCTTTCTTT. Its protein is CAWKRGLMNTEAFF. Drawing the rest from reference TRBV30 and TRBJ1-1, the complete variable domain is SQTIHQWPATLVQPVGSPLSLECTVEGTSNPNLYWYRQAAGRGLQLLFYSVGIGQISSEVPQNLSASRPQDRQFILSSKKLLLSDSGFYLCAWKRGLMNTEAFFGQGTRLTVV.

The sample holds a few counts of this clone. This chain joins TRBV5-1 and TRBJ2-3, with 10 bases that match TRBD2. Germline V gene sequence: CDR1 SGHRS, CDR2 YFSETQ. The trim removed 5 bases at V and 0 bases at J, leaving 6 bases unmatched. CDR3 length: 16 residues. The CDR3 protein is CASRAGLAPSTDTQYF. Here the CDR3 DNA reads TGCGCCAGCAGGGCGGGACTAGCGCCTAGCACAGATACGCAGTATTTT.

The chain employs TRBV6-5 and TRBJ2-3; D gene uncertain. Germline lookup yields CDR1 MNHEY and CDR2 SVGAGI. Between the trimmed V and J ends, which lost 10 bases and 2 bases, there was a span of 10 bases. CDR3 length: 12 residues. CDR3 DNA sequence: TGTGCCATCAAGGCAGTCACAGATACGCAGTATTTT. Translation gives CAIKAVTDTQYF.

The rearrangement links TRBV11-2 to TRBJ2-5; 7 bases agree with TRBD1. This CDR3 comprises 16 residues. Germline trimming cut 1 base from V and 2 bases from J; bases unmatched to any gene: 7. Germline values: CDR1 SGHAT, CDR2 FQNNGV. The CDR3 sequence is CASSLVLRDSQETQYF. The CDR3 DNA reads TGTGCCAGCAGCTTAGTCTTGAGGGACAGTCAAGAGACCCAGTACTTC.

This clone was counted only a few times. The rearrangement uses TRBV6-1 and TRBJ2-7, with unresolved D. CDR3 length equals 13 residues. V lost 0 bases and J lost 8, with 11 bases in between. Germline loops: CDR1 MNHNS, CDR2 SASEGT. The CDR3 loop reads CASSEANRAKQYV. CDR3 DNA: TGTGCCAGCAGTGAAGCGAACCGGGCGAAGCAGTACGTC.

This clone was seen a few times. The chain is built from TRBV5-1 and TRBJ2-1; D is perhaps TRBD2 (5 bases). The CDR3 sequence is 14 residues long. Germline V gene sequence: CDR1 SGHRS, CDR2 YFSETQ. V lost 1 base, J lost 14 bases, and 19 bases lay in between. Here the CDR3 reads CASSLSSSRTGEFF. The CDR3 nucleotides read TGCGCCAGCAGCTTGAGTTCTAGTCGAACCGGGGAGTTCTTC. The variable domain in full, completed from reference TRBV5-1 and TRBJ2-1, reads KAGVTQTPRYLIKTRGQQVTLSCSPISGHRSVSWYQQTPGQGLQFLFEYFSETQRNKGNFPGRFSGRQFSNSRSEMNVSTLELGDSALYLCASSLSSSRTGEFFGPGTRLTVL.

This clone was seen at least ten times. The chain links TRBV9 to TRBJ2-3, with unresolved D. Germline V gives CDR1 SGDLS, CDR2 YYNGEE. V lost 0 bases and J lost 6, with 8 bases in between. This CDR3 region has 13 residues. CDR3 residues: CASSVVAVDTQYF. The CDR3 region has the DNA TGTGCCAGCAGCGTAGTGGCCGTGGATACGCAGTATTTT.

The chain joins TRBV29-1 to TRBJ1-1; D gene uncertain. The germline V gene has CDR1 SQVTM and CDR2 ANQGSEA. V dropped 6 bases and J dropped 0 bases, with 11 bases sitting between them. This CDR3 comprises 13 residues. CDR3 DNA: TGCAGCGTCCTAGGACGGATGAACACTGAAGCTTTCTTT. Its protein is CSVLGRMNTEAFF.

The CDR3 protein is CASSFRFSGNTIYF. CDR3 coding DNA: TGTGCCAGCAGTTTCCGATTCTCTGGAAACACCATATATTTT. The gene calls are TRBV28 and TRBJ1-3; D unresolved. Germline lookup yields CDR1 MDHEN and CDR2 SYDVKM. V gave up 3 bases and J gave up 0 bases, with 6 bases separating them. The CDR3 spans 14 residues.